The 8 T cell receptor beta chains given below trace back to one sample, sequenced in a study of blood T cell repertoires in COVID-19. Sequencing was performed with immunoSEQ multiplex PCR; in TCRdb, only in-frame clones are kept and a portion is missing. The sample yields 150,000 to 200,000 clones, 80% to 90% seen once. The sample taken for sequencing was peripheral blood. These receptors were obtained from a woman between 40 and 50 years old with COVID-19, enrolled during active disease.

The V call is TRBV7-9, the J call TRBJ2-2, with 13 bases aligning to TRBD2. The V and J ends lost 10 bases and 1 base, in that order; junction bases with no gene match: 9. The CDR3 loop spans 17 amino acids. CDR1 and CDR2 from the germline V gene are SEHNR and FQNEAQ (reference sequence). CDR3 sequence: CAIRGGLAGKNTGELFF. The DNA for the CDR3 is TGTGCCATCCGGGGGGGACTAGCGGGAAAGAACACCGGGGAGCTGTTTTTT.

This clone was seen just once. In DNA, the CDR3 is TGTGCCAGCAGTTTAGATTGGTGGGGAGCGAACACCGGGGAGCTGTTTTTT. This translates into CASSLDWWGANTGELFF. The chain recombines TRBV27 with TRBJ2-2; D perhaps matches TRBD2 (5 bases). Germline V lookup: CDR1 MNHEY, CDR2 SMNVEV (reference sequence). Trimming stripped 2 bases from V and 0 bases from J, with 13 bases between. The CDR3 totals 17 residues.

In its sample, this clone was seen once. V usage is TRBV19 and J usage is TRBJ2-1; the D gene is possibly TRBD1 (5 bases). Germline V gives CDR1 LNHDA, CDR2 SQIVND (reference sequence). The CDR3 length is 13 residues. Trimming stripped 3 bases from V and 8 bases from J, with 11 bases between. The CDR3 bases are TGTGCCAGTAGTATCCAGGGTTTCTATGAGCAGTTCTTC. It codes for CASSIQGFYEQFF.

The chain employs TRBV11-2 and TRBJ2-2; D is perhaps TRBD1 (6 bases). Trimming left V 5 bases short and J 5 bases short, with 15 bases between. This CDR3 contains 15 residues. The germline gives CDR1 SGHAT, CDR2 FQNNGV. The CDR3: CASSPGRGGTGELFF. Here the CDR3 DNA reads TGTGCCAGCAGCCCTGGGAGAGGGGGAACCGGGGAGCTGTTTTTT.

The gene calls are TRBV10-2 and TRBJ1-5; the D gene is possibly TRBD1 (6 bases). Deletions cut 3 bases from V and 0 bases from J, with 9 bases between. There are 15 residues in the CDR3. The germline V gene encodes CDR1 WSHSY and CDR2 SAAADI. CDR3 DNA sequence: TGCGCCAGCAGTGATGGGGGGGCTAGCAATCAGCCCCAGCATTTT. Residues: CASSDGGASNQPQHF.

This clone occurred many times. The chain recombines TRBV6-5 with TRBJ1-2; D might be TRBD1 (5 bases). The germline V gene has CDR1 MNHEY and CDR2 SVGAGI. This CDR3 is built from 13 residues. The V end was cut by 0 bases, the J end by 7 bases, with 9 bases between. The DNA of the CDR3 is TGTGCCAGCAGTTACTCGACCAGGGCTGGCTACACCTTC. Protein: CASSYSTRAGYTF.

Points on this clone: Different DNA sequences within this sample yield the same CDR3. The V gene is TRBV29-1, the J gene TRBJ1-2; TRBD1 matches at 11 bases. The trim removed 7 bases at V and 3 bases at J, leaving 4 bases unmatched. Germline CDR1 is SQVTM and CDR2 is ANQGSEA. CDR3 size: 13 residues. The CDR3: CSARTGGDYGYTF. The DNA for the CDR3 is TGCAGCGCGAGGACAGGGGGCGACTATGGCTACACCTTC.

The chain carries TRBV6-6 and TRBJ2-2, with TRBD1 as a possible D gene (5 bases). The CDR3 is 16 amino acids. V lost 4 bases and J lost 5, with 17 bases in between. In germline, CDR1 is MNHNY, CDR2 SVGAGI (reference sequence). CDR3 protein: CASSLRWSGKTGELFF. CDR3 DNA sequence: TGTGCCAGCAGTTTACGCTGGTCAGGGAAAACCGGGGAGCTGTTTTTT.